This T cell receptor beta chain is drawn from a study of shared clonotypes between healthy human individuals. About the research overall: Those who served as donors were a couple of women and three men between the ages of 18 and 49. General observations from the study: Measured sharing among donors was expected to vary with sequencing depth.

Between the trimmed V and J ends, which lost 2 bases and 2 bases, there was a span of 13 bases. CDR3 length: 15 amino acids. The germline V gene has CDR1 MNHEY and CDR2 SVGAGI. Only in-frame clones appear in the TCRdb table, and some are missing; sequencing was by immunoSEQ multiplex PCR. In the table there are more than 400,000 clones, around 73% of which are singletons. Turning to this clone: Its target is not known.

Within Nashville, Tennessee resided all donors, each a Caucasian adult. The origin of this receptor is a woman aged 40 to 50 in good health. Some clones in this sample may be carry-over from other donors' samples. Sequenced: PBMCs. The rearrangement joins TRBV6-5 to TRBJ2-7, with D perhaps TRBD2 (5 bases). The chain's CDR3 is CASSYGRRNAYEQYF. Here the CDR3 DNA reads TGTGCCAGCAGTTACGGTCGGAGGAACGCCTACGAGCAGTACTTC.